This TCR beta chain was documented in a study of T cells in Graves' hyperthyroidism and ophthalmopathy. About the study: Peripheral blood was collected at initial diagnosis, before any treatment.

Graves' hyperthyroidism was deemed stable absent ophthalmopathy progression within 18 months. This CDR3 contains 16 residues. Germline CDR1 reads LGHNA; CDR2 reads YSLEER. The V end was cut by 0 bases, the J end by 1 base, with 12 bases between. Template material for amplifying TCR beta CDR3 regions consisted of RNA transcripts. The HTBI primer set served for first-round RT-PCR of the TCR CDR3. One entry per CDR3 protein, called by TCRdb with MiXCR from the multiplex PCR reads. The sample contains a few hundred thousand distinct CDR3 sequences, more than 20% of which appear only once. The rearrangement links TRBV4-3 to TRBJ1-1, with D unresolved. The sequence came from a man aged 18 to 30 with Graves' hyperthyroidism. The sample consisted of blood. The CDR3 spells CASSQDPWSRNTEAFF. In DNA form, the CDR3 reads TGCGCCAGCAGCCAAGATCCCTGGAGCAGGAACACTGAAGCTTTCTTT.